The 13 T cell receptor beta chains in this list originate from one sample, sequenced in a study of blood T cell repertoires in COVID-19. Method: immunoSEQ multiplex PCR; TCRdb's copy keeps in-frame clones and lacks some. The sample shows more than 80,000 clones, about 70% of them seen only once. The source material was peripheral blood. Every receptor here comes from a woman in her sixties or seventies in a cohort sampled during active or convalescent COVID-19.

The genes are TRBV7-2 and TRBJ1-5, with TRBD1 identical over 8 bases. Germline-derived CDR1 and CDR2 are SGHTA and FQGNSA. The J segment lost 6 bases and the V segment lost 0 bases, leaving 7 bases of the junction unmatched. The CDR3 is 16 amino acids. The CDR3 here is CASSLATDRVGQPQHF. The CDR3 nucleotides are TGTGCCAGCAGCTTAGCCACGGACAGGGTGGGTCAGCCCCAGCATTTT.

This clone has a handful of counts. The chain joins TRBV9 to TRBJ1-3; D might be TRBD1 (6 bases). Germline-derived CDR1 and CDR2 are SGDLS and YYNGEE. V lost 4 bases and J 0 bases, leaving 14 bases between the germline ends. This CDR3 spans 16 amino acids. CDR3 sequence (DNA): TGTGCCAGCAGCCCCCAACGGGACAACTCTGGAAACACCATATATTTT. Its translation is CASSPQRDNSGNTIYF.

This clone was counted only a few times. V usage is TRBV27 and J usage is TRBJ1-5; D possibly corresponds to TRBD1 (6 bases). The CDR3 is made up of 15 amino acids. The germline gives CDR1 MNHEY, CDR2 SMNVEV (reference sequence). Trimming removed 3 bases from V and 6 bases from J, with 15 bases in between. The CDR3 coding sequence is TGTGCCAGCAGTTTTTCGTCAGGGGCCACTCAGCCCCAGCATTTT. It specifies CASSFSSGATQPQHF.

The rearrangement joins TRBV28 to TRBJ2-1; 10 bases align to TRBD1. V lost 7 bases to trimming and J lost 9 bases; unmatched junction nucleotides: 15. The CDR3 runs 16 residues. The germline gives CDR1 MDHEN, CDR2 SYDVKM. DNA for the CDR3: TGTGCCAGCACGACAAACCGGGACAGGGGATTAGGTGAGCAGTTCTTC. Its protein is CASTTNRDRGLGEQFF. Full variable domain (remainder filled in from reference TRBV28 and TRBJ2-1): DVKVTQSSRYLVKRTGEKVFLECVQDMDHENMFWYRQDPGLGLRLIYFSYDVKMKEKGDIPEGYSVSREKKERFSLILESASTNQTSMYLCASTTNRDRGLGEQFFGPGTRLTVL.

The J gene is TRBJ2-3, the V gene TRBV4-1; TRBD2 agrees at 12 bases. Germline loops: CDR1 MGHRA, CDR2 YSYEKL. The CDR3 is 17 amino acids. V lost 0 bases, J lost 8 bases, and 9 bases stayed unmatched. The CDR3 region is CASSQDPSSGGAVTQYF. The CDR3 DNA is TGCGCCAGCAGCCAAGACCCCTCTAGCGGGGGGGCGGTTACGCAGTATTTT.

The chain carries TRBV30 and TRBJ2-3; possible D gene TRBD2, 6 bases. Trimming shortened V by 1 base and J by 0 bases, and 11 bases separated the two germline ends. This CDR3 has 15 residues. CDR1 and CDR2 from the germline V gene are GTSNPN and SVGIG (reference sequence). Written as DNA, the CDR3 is TGTGCCTGGAGTGGTTACGGGGGTAGCACAGATACGCAGTATTTT. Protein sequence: CAWSGYGGSTDTQYF.

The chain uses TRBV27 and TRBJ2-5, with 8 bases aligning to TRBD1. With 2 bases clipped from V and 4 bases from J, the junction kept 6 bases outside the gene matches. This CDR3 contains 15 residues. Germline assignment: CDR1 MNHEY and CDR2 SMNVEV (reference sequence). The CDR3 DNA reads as TGTGCCAGCAGTTTACAGGGACAGGCCCTAGAGACCCAGTACTTC. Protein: CASSLQGQALETQYF.

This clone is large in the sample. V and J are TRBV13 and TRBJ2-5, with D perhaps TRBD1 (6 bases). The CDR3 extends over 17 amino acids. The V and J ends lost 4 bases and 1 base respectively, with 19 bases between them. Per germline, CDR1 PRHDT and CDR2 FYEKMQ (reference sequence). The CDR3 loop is CASSSKQGLEPQETQYF. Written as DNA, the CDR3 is TGTGCCAGCAGCTCAAAACAGGGCTTGGAACCCCAAGAGACCCAGTACTTC.

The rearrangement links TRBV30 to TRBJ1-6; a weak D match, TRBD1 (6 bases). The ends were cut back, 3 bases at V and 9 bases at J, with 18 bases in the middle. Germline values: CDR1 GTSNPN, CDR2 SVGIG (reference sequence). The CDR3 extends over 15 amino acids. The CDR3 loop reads CAWRPKGGMGSPLHF. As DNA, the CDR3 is TGTGCCTGGAGACCCAAAGGGGGTATGGGTTCACCCCTCCACTTT.

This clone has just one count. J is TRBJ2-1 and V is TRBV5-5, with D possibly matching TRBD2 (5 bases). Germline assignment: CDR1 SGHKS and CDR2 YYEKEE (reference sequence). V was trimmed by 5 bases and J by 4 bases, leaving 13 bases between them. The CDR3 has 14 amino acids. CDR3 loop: CASSVALAYNEQFF. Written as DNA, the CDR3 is TGTGCCAGCAGTGTCGCCCTAGCTTACAATGAGCAGTTCTTC.

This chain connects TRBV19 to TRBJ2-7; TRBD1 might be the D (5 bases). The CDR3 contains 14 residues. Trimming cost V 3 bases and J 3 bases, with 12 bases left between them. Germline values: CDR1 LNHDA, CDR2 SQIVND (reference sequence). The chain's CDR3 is CASSMGRWDYEQYF. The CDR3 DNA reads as TGTGCCAGTAGTATGGGGCGGTGGGACTACGAGCAGTACTTC.

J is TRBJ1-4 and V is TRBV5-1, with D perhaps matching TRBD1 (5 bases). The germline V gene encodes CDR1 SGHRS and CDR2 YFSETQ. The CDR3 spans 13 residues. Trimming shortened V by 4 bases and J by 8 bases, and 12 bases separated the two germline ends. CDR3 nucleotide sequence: TGCGCCAGCAGCCCAGGGCCCGGGGAAAAACTGTTTTTT. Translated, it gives CASSPGPGEKLFF.

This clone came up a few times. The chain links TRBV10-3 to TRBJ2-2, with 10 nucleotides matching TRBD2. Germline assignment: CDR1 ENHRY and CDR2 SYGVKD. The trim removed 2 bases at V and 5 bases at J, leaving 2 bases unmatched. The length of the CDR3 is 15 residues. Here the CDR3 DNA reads TGTGCCATCAGTGAGAAACTAGCGGGGACCGGGGAGCTGTTTTTT. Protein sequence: CAISEKLAGTGELFF.